Listed below are T cell receptor beta chains from one sample, sequenced in a study of cytomegalovirus exposure and HLA in healthy donors. Profiled with immunoSEQ multiplex PCR; TCRdb holds only in-frame clones, not every one. The table has fewer than 250,000 clones, under 85% seen once. The sample taken for sequencing was PBMCs. These receptors originate from a woman under 30 in good health and CMV-seronegative. CDR3s include the opening cysteine and the closing phenylalanine or tryptophan. The D gene is left open where the match is weak. Clone size appears in some rows only: once, few, many, or a class for an expanded clone.

NA	NA	TRBJ1-2	TRBV4-1	TGCGCCAGCAGCCATGTAACAGGCGTTACTAACTATGGCTACACCTTC	CASSHVTGVTNYGYTF
NA	NA	TRBJ1-5	TRBV5-5	TGTGCCAGCAGCTGGGGGGGAGGATATAGCAATCAGCCCCAGCATTTT	CASSWGGGYSNQPQHF
few	NA	TRBJ2-3	TRBV25-1	TGTGCCAGCAGTGAACCGGGAGAATTGACAGATACGCAGTATTTT	CASSEPGELTDTQYF
NA	TRBD1	TRBJ2-1	TRBV18	TGTGCCAGCTCACCATGGTTTCAGGGGGCGCGGAATGAGCAGTTCTTC	CASSPWFQGARNEQFF
NA	TRBD1	TRBJ1-4	TRBV2	TGTGCCAGCAGGGCGACAGGGGTGGGTGAAAAACTGTTTTTT	CASRATGVGEKLFF
NA	NA	TRBJ1-1	TRBV28	TGTGCCAGCAGTTCCCTGGGGGACATGGCTGATGAAGCTTTCTTT	CASSSLGDMADEAFF
NA	TRBD1	TRBJ2-7	TRBV27	TGTGCCAGCAGTTTCTTTTCGCCGGGACAGGGACCATACGAGCAGTACTTC	CASSFFSPGQGPYEQYF
NA	TRBD1	TRBJ2-7	TRBV27	TGTGCCAGCAGTGACTGGGACAGGGGCTCCTACGAGCAGTACTTC	CASSDWDRGSYEQYF
NA	NA	TRBJ2-2	TRBV7-6	TGTGCCAGCAGCTTATCACAGGGCGGGGAGCTGTTTTTT	CASSLSQGGELFF
NA	TRBD2	TRBJ2-1	TRBV4-3	TGCGCCAGCAGCCAAGAGGCTAGCGGGAGCTCCTACAATGAGCAGTTCTTC	CASSQEASGSSYNEQFF
NA	TRBD1	TRBJ1-1	TRBV11-2	TGTGCCAGCAGCGCCGCCCAGGGGGCTGACACTGAAGCTTTCTTT	CASSAAQGADTEAFF
NA	TRBD1	TRBJ1-2	TRBV19	TGTGCCAGTAGTATAGGACAGGGAGACTATGGCTACACCTTC	CASSIGQGDYGYTF
NA	TRBD1	TRBJ1-2	TRBV6-5	TGTGCCAGCAGTTACTACGGGACAGGGAACGGCTACACCTTC	CASSYYGTGNGYTF
NA	NA	TRBJ2-1	TRBV27	TGTGCCAGCAGTTTGGAAAGGGGTGGATCCTACAATGAGCAGTTCTTC	CASSLERGGSYNEQFF
NA	TRBD2	TRBJ2-5	TRBV4-2	TGTGCCAGCAGCCAAGATGGGGCTAGCGGGGGGGGGTACCAAGAGACCCAGTACTTC	CASSQDGASGGGYQETQYF
NA	NA	TRBJ1-4	TRBV7-2	TGTGCCAGCAGCACAGGGTTGCGTGAAAAACTGTTTTTT	CASSTGLREKLFF
NA	NA	TRBJ2-7	TRBV29-1	TGCAGCGTCCGCAAAAACAAGGGGCCCTACGAGCAGTACTTC	CSVRKNKGPYEQYF
NA	NA	TRBJ2-5	TRBV4-1	TGCGCCAGCAGCCAAGCTAGTAGCCAAGAGACCCAGTACTTC	CASSQASSQETQYF
NA	NA	TRBJ1-5	TRBV19	TGTGCCAGTAGCATTAGCAATCAGCCCCAGCATTTT	CASSISNQPQHF
NA	NA	TRBJ1-5	TRBV6-1	TGTGCCAGCATAATGGGAGGGGGTGAAAATCAGCCCCAGCATTTT	CASIMGGGENQPQHF
NA	NA	TRBJ1-1	TRBV18	TGTGCCAGCTCACCCCCGGTGCTCAGGGGCTGGGCTTTCTTT	CASSPPVLRGWAFF
NA	NA	TRBJ1-6	TRBV11-1	TGTGCCAGCAGCTTAGCAGGGGGAATTGGTTCACCCCTCCACTTT	CASSLAGGIGSPLHF
NA	NA	TRBJ1-2	TRBV28	TGTGCCAGCAGTCCGACAGTGTATGGCTACACCTTC	CASSPTVYGYTF
NA	NA	TRBJ2-6	TRBV5-1	TGCGCCAGCAGCTTGGATACAGGAAACTCTGGGGCCAACGTCCTGACTTTC	CASSLDTGNSGANVLTF
few	TRBD1	TRBJ1-6	TRBV27	TGTGCCAGCACCCCTACGACAGGGACGCATTCACCCCTCCACTTT	CASTPTTGTHSPLHF
NA	NA	TRBJ1-1	TRBV28	TGTGCCACCACAGTAAACACTGAAGCTTTCTTT	CATTVNTEAFF
NA	NA	TRBJ1-1	TRBV30	TGTGCCTGGAGGGCACAGGTGAACACTGAAGCTTTCTTT	CAWRAQVNTEAFF
NA	NA	TRBJ2-1	TRBV7-3	TGTGCCAGCAGCTTACCCGGGGTTAGCTCCTACAATGAGCAGTTCTTC	CASSLPGVSSYNEQFF
NA	NA	TRBJ2-7	TRBV5-1	TGCGCCAGCAGCACCTACAGGGGAGCGGGCGAGCAGTACTTC	CASSTYRGAGEQYF
NA	NA	TRBJ1-5	TRBV5-6	TGTGCCAGCAGCGTAACAGGGATTAGCAATCAGCCCCAGCATTTT	CASSVTGISNQPQHF
NA	NA	TRBJ2-2	TRBV7-9	TGTTCCAGCAGCTCCGACGCGGGGTACACCGGGGAGCTGTTTTTT	CSSSSDAGYTGELFF
few	TRBD1	TRBJ1-1	TRBV5-6	TGTGCCAGCAGCTTGGGGACAGGGCGGAACACTGAAGCTTTCTTT	CASSLGTGRNTEAFF
NA	NA	TRBJ1-4	TRBV28	TGTGCCAGCAGTTTGGCAGGGGAGGGAACTAATGAAAAACTGTTTTTT	CASSLAGEGTNEKLFF